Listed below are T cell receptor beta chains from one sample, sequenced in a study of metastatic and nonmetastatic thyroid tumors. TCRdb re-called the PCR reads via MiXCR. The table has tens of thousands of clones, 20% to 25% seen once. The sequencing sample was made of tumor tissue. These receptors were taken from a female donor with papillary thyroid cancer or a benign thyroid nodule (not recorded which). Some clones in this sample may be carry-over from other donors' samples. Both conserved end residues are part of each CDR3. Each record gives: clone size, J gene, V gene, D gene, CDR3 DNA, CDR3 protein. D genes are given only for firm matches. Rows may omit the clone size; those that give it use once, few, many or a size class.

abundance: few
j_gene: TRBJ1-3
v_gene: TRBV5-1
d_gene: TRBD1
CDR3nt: TGCGCCAGCAGCTCGATTCCGGGACAGGGACCTGGAAACACCATATATTTT
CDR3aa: CASSSIPGQGPGNTIYF

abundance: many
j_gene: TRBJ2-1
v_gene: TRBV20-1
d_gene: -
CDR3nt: TGCAGTGCTAGCGACGGGGGAGGCTACAATGAGCAGTTCTTC
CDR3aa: CSASDGGGYNEQFF

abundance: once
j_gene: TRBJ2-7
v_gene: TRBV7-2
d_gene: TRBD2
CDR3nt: TGTGCCAGCAGCTCGGGGCGGGAGTTGACCTACGAGCAGTACTTC
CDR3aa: CASSSGRELTYEQYF

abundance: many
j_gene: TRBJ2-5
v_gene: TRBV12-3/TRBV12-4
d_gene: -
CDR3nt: TGTGCCAGCAGTTTAATCCTGGTACAGGGCACGCAAGAGACCCAGTACTTC
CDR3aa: CASSLILVQGTQETQYF

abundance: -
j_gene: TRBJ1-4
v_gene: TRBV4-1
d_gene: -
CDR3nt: TGCGCCAGCAGCCAAGATGTCCTGCGGCCGGGGGAAAAACTGTTTTTT
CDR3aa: CASSQDVLRPGEKLFF

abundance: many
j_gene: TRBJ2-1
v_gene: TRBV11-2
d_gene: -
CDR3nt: TGTGCCAGCAGCTCCGGACTAGGGGGTGAGCAGTTCTTC
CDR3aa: CASSSGLGGEQFF

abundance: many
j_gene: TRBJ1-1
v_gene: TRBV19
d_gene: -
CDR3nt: TGTGCCAGTAGTCCGGGACAAGATGAAGCTTTCTTT
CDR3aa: CASSPGQDEAFF

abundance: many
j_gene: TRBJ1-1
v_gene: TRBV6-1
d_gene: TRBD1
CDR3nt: TGTGCCAGCAGTGATGATCGAGGGGGCGCAAGTGAAGCTTTCTTT
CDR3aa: CASSDDRGGASEAFF

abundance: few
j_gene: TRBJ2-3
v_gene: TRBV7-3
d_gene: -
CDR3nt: TGTGCCAGCAGAAAAATGGGGGACACAGATACGCAGTATTTT
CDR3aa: CASRKMGDTDTQYF

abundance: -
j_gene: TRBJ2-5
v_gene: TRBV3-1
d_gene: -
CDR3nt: TGTGCCAGCAGCCAGGGAGAGACCCAGTACTTC
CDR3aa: CASSQGETQYF

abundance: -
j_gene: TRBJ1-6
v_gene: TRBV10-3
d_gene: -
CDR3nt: TGTGCCACCCTCAGGGACTTTAATTCACCCCTCCACTTT
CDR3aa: CATLRDFNSPLHF

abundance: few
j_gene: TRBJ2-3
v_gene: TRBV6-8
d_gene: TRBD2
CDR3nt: TGTGCCAGCAGTTACCCGACTAGCGGTGATGGGTCAGATACGCAGTATTTT
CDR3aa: CASSYPTSGDGSDTQYF

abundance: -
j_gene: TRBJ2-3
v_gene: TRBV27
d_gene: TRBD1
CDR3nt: TGTGCCAGCAGTTTGAGGGGGCCAGATACGCAGTATTTT
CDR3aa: CASSLRGPDTQYF

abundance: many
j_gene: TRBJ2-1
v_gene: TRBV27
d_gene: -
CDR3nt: TGTGCCAGCAGTTTATCCCGAGCGGTCGCAAACAATGAGCAGTTCTTC
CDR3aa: CASSLSRAVANNEQFF

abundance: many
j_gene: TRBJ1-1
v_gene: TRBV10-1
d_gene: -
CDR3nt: TGCGCCAGCAGTGAAGGATCGGCCAGGAACACTGAAGCTTTCTTT
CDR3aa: CASSEGSARNTEAFF

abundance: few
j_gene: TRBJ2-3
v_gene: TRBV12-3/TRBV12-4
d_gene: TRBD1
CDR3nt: TGTGCCAGCAGTACCTCCGGGACAGCAGATACGCAGTATTTT
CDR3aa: CASSTSGTADTQYF

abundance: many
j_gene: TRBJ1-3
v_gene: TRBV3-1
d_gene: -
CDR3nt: TGTGCCAGCAGCCCTTGGGTGGCTGGAAACACCATATATTTT
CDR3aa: CASSPWVAGNTIYF

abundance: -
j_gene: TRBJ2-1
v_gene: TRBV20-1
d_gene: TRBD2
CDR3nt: TGCAGTGCTAGAGATCTCGCGGGAGGTCTCTACAATGAGCAGTTCTTC
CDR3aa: CSARDLAGGLYNEQFF

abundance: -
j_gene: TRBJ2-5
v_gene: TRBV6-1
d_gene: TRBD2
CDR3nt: TGTGCCAGCAGTGTCGAGACTAGCGGGAGATCCAGAGGGCAGACCCAGTACTTC
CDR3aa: CASSVETSGRSRGQTQYF

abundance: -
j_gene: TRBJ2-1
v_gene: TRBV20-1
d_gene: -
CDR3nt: TGCAGTGCTAGTATGGGACATGAATTATACAATGAGCAGTTCTTC
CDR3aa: CSASMGHELYNEQFF

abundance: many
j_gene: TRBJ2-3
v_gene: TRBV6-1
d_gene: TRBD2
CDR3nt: TGTGCCAGCAGAGCTAGCGGGGGGTACCGCACAGATACGCAGTATTTT
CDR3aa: CASRASGGYRTDTQYF

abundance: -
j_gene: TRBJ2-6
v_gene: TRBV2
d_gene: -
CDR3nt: TGTGCCAGCAGTGAAGCCCCCCCAGCGGGTAGTTTCTCTGGGGCCAACGTCCTGACTTTC
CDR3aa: CASSEAPPAGSFSGANVLTF

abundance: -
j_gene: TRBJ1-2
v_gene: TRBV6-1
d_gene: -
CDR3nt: TGTGCCAGCAGCTCCGGAGCTGGGTTGTATGGCTACACCTTC
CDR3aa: CASSSGAGLYGYTF

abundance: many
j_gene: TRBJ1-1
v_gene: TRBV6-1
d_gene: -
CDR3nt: TGTGCCAGCACTACCACAGGGAAGTCTGAAGCTTTCTTT
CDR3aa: CASTTTGKSEAFF

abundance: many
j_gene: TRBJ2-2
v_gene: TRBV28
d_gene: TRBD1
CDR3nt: TGTGCCAGCAGGCCGGGACAGCTCGACACCGGGGAGCTGTTTTTT
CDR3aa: CASRPGQLDTGELFF

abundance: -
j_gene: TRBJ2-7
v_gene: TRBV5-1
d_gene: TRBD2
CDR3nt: TGCGCCAGCAGCTTTTATAGCGGGAATATCTACGAGCAGTACTTC
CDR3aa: CASSFYSGNIYEQYF

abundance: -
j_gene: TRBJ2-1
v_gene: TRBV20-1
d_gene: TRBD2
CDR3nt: TGCAGTGTCCCGGCCCAACCTAGCGGGGTTGGGGATGAGCAGTTCTTC
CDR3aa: CSVPAQPSGVGDEQFF

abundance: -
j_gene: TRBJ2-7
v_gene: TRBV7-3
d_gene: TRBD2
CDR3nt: TGTGCCAGCAGCTTATCGGCTAGCGGGATCTACGAGCAGTACTTC
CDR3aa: CASSLSASGIYEQYF

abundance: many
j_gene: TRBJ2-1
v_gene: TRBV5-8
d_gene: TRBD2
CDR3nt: TGTGCCAGCTGGGGACTAGCGGGAGTCGGGGATGAGCAGTTCTTC
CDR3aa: CASWGLAGVGDEQFF

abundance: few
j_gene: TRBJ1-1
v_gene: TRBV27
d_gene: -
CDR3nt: TGTGCCAGCAGGACGCCGAACACTGAAGCTTTCTTT
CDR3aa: CASRTPNTEAFF

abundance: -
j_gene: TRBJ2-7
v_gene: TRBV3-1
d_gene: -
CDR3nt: TGTGCCAGCAGCCATGGGACTGACGGATACGAGCAGTACTTC
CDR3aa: CASSHGTDGYEQYF